These 22 T cell receptor beta chains came from one sample sequenced in a study of T cells in localized non-small cell lung cancer. Assay: immunoSEQ multiplex PCR; the TCRdb copy retains only in-frame clones and omits some. Among 1,000 or so clones listed, 15% to 20% were seen once. The sample consisted of normal lung tissue next to the tumor, taken before any cancer treatment. These receptors were obtained from a female donor of 60 years or more with stage II squamous cell lung carcinoma.

This clone was counted between two and nine times. V gene TRBV6-1 combines with J gene TRBJ1-2; TRBD1 aligns across 9 bases. The CDR3 loop spans 14 amino acids. From germline, CDR1 is MNHNS and CDR2 SASEGT. V lost 1 base, J lost 5 bases, and 2 bases stayed unmatched. In DNA, the CDR3 is TGTGCCAGCAGTGAAGTGGGGACAGGGTATGGCTACACCTTC. Translated: CASSEVGTGYGYTF.

J is TRBJ1-2 and V is TRBV6-8; D remains ambiguous. V was shortened by 7 bases and J by 3 bases, with 12 bases between the two germline ends. The germline CDR1 and CDR2 sequences are MNHGY and SAAAGT. The CDR3 sequence is 13 residues long. The CDR3 DNA sequence: TGTGCCAGCACCCCTCAACGCGACTATGGCTACACCTTC. This sequence encodes CASTPQRDYGYTF.

This clone ranks as large (0.1 to 1%). The V gene is TRBV6-8, the J gene TRBJ1-1; D possibly corresponds to TRBD1 (5 bases). CDR1 is MNHGY and CDR2 is SAAAGT in the germline V gene. Trimming stripped 5 bases from V and 1 base from J, with 11 bases between. The CDR3 loop spans 14 amino acids. In DNA form, the CDR3 reads TGTGCCAGCAGTGGGGACGGTTGGAACACTGAAGCTTTCTTT. It specifies CASSGDGWNTEAFF.

The rearrangement links TRBV12-5 to TRBJ1-5; D is unresolved. The germline gives CDR1 LGHNT, CDR2 FRNRAP. The V end lost 7 bases, the J end lost 6 bases, and 19 bases lay between the germline ends. The CDR3 is made up of 15 amino acids. Here the CDR3 DNA reads TGTGCTAGTGTCCAGGACGGAGGCCCCGGTCAGCCCCAGCATTTT. Amino acids: CASVQDGGPGQPQHF.

The V gene is TRBV18, the J gene TRBJ1-3; no firm D call. The germline V gene encodes CDR1 KGHSH and CDR2 LQKENI. With 6 bases removed from V and 0 bases from J, the gap between germline ends came to 9 bases. The CDR3 is 14 residues long. The CDR3 bases are TGTGCCAGCTCTCACGGGAGCTCTGGAAACACCATATATTTT. This sequence encodes CASSHGSSGNTIYF.

In this sample, this clone turned up a few times. The V gene is TRBV11-3, the J gene TRBJ2-1; 8 nucleotides line up with TRBD2. This CDR3 is built from 14 residues. V trimming: 2 bases; J trimming: 7 bases; junction bases outside the gene matches: 4. Germline CDR1 is SGHNT and CDR2 is YENEEA. Here the CDR3 reads CASSLPGGRNEQFF. DNA for the CDR3: TGTGCCAGCAGCTTACCGGGAGGGAGAAATGAGCAGTTCTTC. The whole variable domain, filled in from reference TRBV11-3 and TRBJ2-1, reads EAGVVQSPRYKIIEKKQPVAFWCNPISGHNTLYWYLQNLGQGPELLIRYENEEAVDDSQLPKDRFSAERLKGVDSTLKIQPAELGDSAVYLCASSLPGGRNEQFFGPGTRLTVL.

This clone was found a few times. The rearrangement joins TRBV9 to TRBJ2-2; D unclear. The CDR3 length is 12 residues. CDR1 SGDLS and CDR2 YYNGEE come from the germline V gene. The V end was cut by 4 bases, the J end by 8 bases, with 9 bases between. CDR3 region: CASSPTRGELFF. The CDR3 nucleotides read TGTGCCAGCAGCCCCACCCGGGGGGAGCTGTTTTTT.

Relative to its sample, this clone is medium-sized. This chain uses TRBV11-3 with TRBJ1-2; D remains unclear. Between the trimmed V and J ends, which lost 5 bases and 5 bases, there was a span of 21 bases. Germline CDR1 reads SGHNT; CDR2 reads YENEEA. The CDR3 totals 16 residues. This CDR3 is CASSQQAGSGFYGYTF. The CDR3 DNA follows: TGTGCCAGCAGCCAGCAAGCCGGGTCAGGATTTTATGGCTACACCTTC.

By sample share, this clone is medium-sized. V usage is TRBV6-8 and J usage is TRBJ2-2; D gene ambiguous. Germline V gene sequence: CDR1 MNHGY, CDR2 SAAAGT. V was clipped by 4 bases and J by 4 bases, with 4 bases between them. The CDR3 loop spans 12 amino acids. The CDR3 is CASSFLTGELFF. The CDR3 coding sequence is TGTGCCAGCAGTTTTCTCACCGGGGAGCTGTTTTTT.

This chain joins TRBV28 and TRBJ1-2; 9 positions match TRBD1. V shed 5 bases, J shed 2 bases, and the junction held 6 bases outside the gene matches. CDR3 length: 15 residues. Germline lookup yields CDR1 MDHEN and CDR2 SYDVKM. This CDR3 is CASSTGGAANYGYTF. For the CDR3, the DNA is TGTGCCAGCAGTACAGGGGGCGCAGCGAACTATGGCTACACCTTC.

The CDR3 region has the DNA TGTGCCAGCAGCTTAGATGGCAGCTCCTATGGCTACACCTTC. Protein sequence: CASSLDGSSYGYTF. The rearrangement links TRBV11-3 to TRBJ1-2; no clear D. This CDR3 has 14 residues. V was shortened by 0 bases and J by 4 bases, with 9 bases between the two germline ends. Germline assignment: CDR1 SGHNT and CDR2 YENEEA.

By frequency in the sample, this clone is large. The chain employs TRBV30 and TRBJ2-7; 10 positions agree with TRBD1. Germline lookup yields CDR1 GTSNPN and CDR2 SVGIG (reference sequence). Trimming took 5 bases from V and 3 from J; bases not matched to a gene: 7. CDR3 length equals 14 residues. This chain's CDR3 is CAWSSGTGDYEQYF. The CDR3 DNA sequence: TGTGCCTGGTCTTCCGGGACAGGGGACTACGAGCAGTACTTC.

This clone came up a few times. The rearrangement links TRBV6-8 to TRBJ1-1; no definite D call. With 6 bases removed from V and 4 bases from J, the gap between germline ends came to 15 bases. Per the germline V gene, CDR1 is MNHGY and CDR2 is SAAAGT. The CDR3 extends over 14 amino acids. CDR3 DNA sequence: TGTGCCAGCAGCTACAGTGGCGAGGGCACTGAAGCTTTCTTT. Protein: CASSYSGEGTEAFF.

The chain combines TRBV30 with TRBJ2-3, with D perhaps TRBD1 or TRBD2 (5 bases each). The V end was cut by 5 bases, the J end by 2 bases, with 11 bases between. CDR3 length: 13 residues. Germline loops: CDR1 GTSNPN, CDR2 SVGIG (reference sequence). DNA of the CDR3: TGTGCCTGGGGACGGGACCACACAGATACGCAGTATTTT. As protein: CAWGRDHTDTQYF. The whole variable domain, filled in from reference TRBV30 and TRBJ2-3, reads SQTIHQWPATLVQPVGSPLSLECTVEGTSNPNLYWYRQAAGRGLQLLFYSVGIGQISSEVPQNLSASRPQDRQFILSSKKLLLSDSGFYLCAWGRDHTDTQYFGPGTRLTVL.

The gene calls are TRBV18 and TRBJ2-6; 7 bases line up with TRBD1. The germline V gene has CDR1 KGHSH and CDR2 LQKENI. The CDR3 sequence is 15 residues long. Losses at the gene ends were 9 bases for V and 0 bases for J; bases not matched to a gene: 5. CDR3 DNA sequence: TGTGCCAGTCAGGGGGACAGCTCTGGGGCCAACGTCCTGACTTTC. As protein: CASQGDSSGANVLTF.

This chain uses TRBV18 with TRBJ1-4; D is undetermined. The ends were cut back, 3 bases at V and 7 bases at J, with 12 bases in the middle. CDR1 KGHSH and CDR2 LQKENI come from the germline V gene. This CDR3 is built from 14 residues. This CDR3 is CASSPGFEGEKLFF. The CDR3 DNA sequence: TGTGCCAGCTCACCGGGGTTCGAGGGTGAAAAACTGTTTTTT.

This clone turned up a few times. One junction end does not reproduce the germline sequence, and a read error may be involved. The J gene is TRBJ2-3, the V gene TRBV6-8, with no clear D. The CDR3 covers 14 residues. Germline CDR1 is MNHGY and CDR2 is SAAAGT. In DNA, the CDR3 is TGTGCCAGCAATTACTTGGGGTATTTAGATACGCAGTATTTT. Amino acid sequence: CASNYLGYLDTQYF.

This clone occurred a few times. The chain uses TRBV28 and TRBJ1-3, with a possible D match to TRBD1 (6 bases). Germline CDR1 and CDR2: MDHEN and SYDVKM. V shed 4 bases and J shed 0 bases, with 10 bases lying between them. CDR3 length equals 15 residues. The CDR3 DNA reads as TGTGCCAGCAGTTCCGGACAGCACTCTGGAAACACCATATATTTT. Protein: CASSSGQHSGNTIYF. Using reference TRBV28 and TRBJ1-3 for the parts outside the CDR3, the full variable domain is DVKVTQSSRYLVKRTGEKVFLECVQDMDHENMFWYRQDPGLGLRLIYFSYDVKMKEKGDIPEGYSVSREKKERFSLILESASTNQTSMYLCASSSGQHSGNTIYFGEGSWLTVV.

This clone was detected a few times. The CDR3, as DNA: TGTGCCAGCTTCCGCCGGGACAGGGGGGGACGGGCTTTCTTT. This translates into CASFRRDRGGRAFF. The rearrangement joins TRBV6-8 to TRBJ1-1, with 11 bases aligning to TRBD1. With V trimmed by 8 bases and J by 11 bases, 13 bases remained unmatched. The length of the CDR3 is 14 residues. Germline CDR1 MNHGY, CDR2 SAAAGT.

DNA for the CDR3: TGTGCCAGCAGCTTATTTATGGAGAACACTGAAGCTTTCTTT. It translates to CASSLFMENTEAFF. This chain connects TRBV11-3 to TRBJ1-1; unclear D gene. V lost 2 bases and J 1 base, leaving 8 bases between the germline ends. The germline CDR1 and CDR2 sequences are SGHNT and YENEEA. There are 14 residues in the CDR3.

By share, this clone counts as large. The identical CDR3 is also encoded by other nucleotide sequences in the sample. This rearrangement joins TRBV16 to TRBJ1-2, with unresolved D. Trimming took off 3 bases at V and 6 bases at J, with 8 bases between the two ends. CDR1 KGHSY and CDR2 FQNENV come from the germline V gene. The CDR3 loop spans 12 amino acids. CDR3 in DNA: TGTGCCAGCAGCCAGGGGAGAAATGGCTACACCTTC. This gives the protein CASSQGRNGYTF.

The V and J genes are TRBV9 and TRBJ1-3; D remains ambiguous. Germline CDR1 and CDR2: SGDLS and YYNGEE. V gave up 2 bases and J gave up 2 bases, with 14 bases separating them. The CDR3 spans 16 residues. The chain's CDR3 is CASSVDHGGTGNTIYF. For the CDR3, the DNA is TGTGCCAGCAGCGTTGACCATGGAGGGACTGGAAACACCATATATTTT.